There are a few counts of the clone carrying this T cell receptor (beta chain). This sample was taken from a study of blood T cell repertoires in COVID-19. Looking at the study overall: Italy, Spain and the United States were the sources of the convalescent and acute COVID-19 samples. T cells, B-cell-depleted T cells, or PBMCs provided the cDNA or gDNA that served as material.

Per the original methods: Using reference gene primer amplification, nucleated cell counts were estimated. TCRdb's table, derived via immunoSEQ multiplex PCR, lists solely in-frame clones and lacks some. The DNA gave D and trimming, while V, J and clone size come from that table. The data contain 150,000 to 200,000 clones, about 87% of them singletons. The trim removed 0 bases at V and 1 base at J, leaving 10 bases unmatched. CDR1 and CDR2 from the germline V gene are SGHRS and YFSETQ. The CDR3 has 18 residues. Specimen: peripheral blood. This sequence joins TRBV5-1 and TRBJ1-1, with 9 positions matching TRBD1. This receptor was obtained from a man in his sixties with acute or convalescent COVID-19. CDR3 coding DNA: TGCGCCAGCAGCTTGGCCCCTGGGACAGGGTTGACGAACACTGAAGCTTTCTTT. Translating it yields CASSLAPGTGLTNTEAFF.